This T cell receptor beta chain stems from a study of T cell clones after liver transplantation. Study results and caveats: Conclusions were preliminary, with small, heterogeneous patient groups.

Sequenced by immunoSEQ multiplex PCR; TCRdb stores in-frame clones only, minus some. The data hold fewer than 80,000 clones, with around 84% observed a single time. Of note for this clone: Its cognate antigen is unknown.

The length of the CDR3 is 14 residues. Trimming pared 10 bases from V and 0 bases from J, leaving 15 bases between. The germline V gene encodes CDR1 SNHLY and CDR2 FYNNEI. The chain links TRBV2 to TRBJ2-5; TRBD1 might be the D (6 bases). The source of this sequence is a human patient who received a liver transplant. Certain T cells may be donor cells from the graft. The material sequenced was CD4+ T cells from blood, taken roughly 48 months after liver transplant. The CDR3 nucleotides are TGTGCCATCCACCAGGACAGAAACCAAGAGACCCAGTACTTC. Protein: CAIHQDRNQETQYF. The variable domain in full, completed from reference TRBV2 and TRBJ2-5, reads EPEVTQTPSHQVTQMGQEVILRCVPISNHLYFYWYRQILGQKVEFLVSFYNNEISEKSEIFDDQFSVERPDGSNFTLKIRSTKLEDSAMYFCAIHQDRNQETQYFGPGTRLLVL.